This TCR beta chain was sequenced during a study of CD8+ T cells in alopecia areata. Study-level results: Patients shared TCRs less clearly than mice did, possibly owing to HLA.

TCR sequencing used cDNA made by reverse transcription of extracted RNA. Produced via immunoSEQ multiplex PCR; TCRdb's table is partial and in-frame only. The table lists 150,000 to 200,000 clones, 60% of them singletons. Treatment of the sample: oral pan-JAK inhibitor, 5-10 mg twice daily. Remarks on this clone: Its antigen is currently unknown.

The trim removed 8 bases at V and 2 bases at J, leaving 13 bases unmatched. The CDR3 is 16 residues long. Germline V gene sequence: CDR1 SNHLY, CDR2 FYNNEI. The sample in question was CD4+ T cells sorted from blood, obtained at week 24, from a patient treated with tofacitinib. The rearrangement uses TRBV2 and TRBJ2-3; 7 bases fit TRBD1. The TCR originated in a human donor with alopecia areata. The chain's CDR3 is CASRTRGLENTDTQYF. The DNA for the CDR3 is TGTGCCAGCCGGACGAGGGGGCTGGAAAACACAGATACGCAGTATTTT.